Only one count was recorded for the clone carrying this TCR beta chain. Its antigen is unidentified. The sample comes from a study of cytomegalovirus exposure and HLA in healthy donors. The validation cohort, a group of 120 or so subjects, included the donors and was separate from the approximately 670-subject first cohort. This table comes from immunoSEQ multiplex PCR, and its TCRdb copy is limited to in-frame clones, with some not included. The table lists about 55,000 clones, approximately 92% of them singletons. Study conclusions and caveats: Three chains linked to CMV were shown in vitro to be specific for CMV antigens. The study flagged approximately 180 TCR beta chains as cytomegalovirus-associated. Among TCR sequences, most were rare, though some public TCRs appeared in many donors.

V was trimmed by 5 bases and J by 4 bases, leaving 11 bases between them. Germline assignment: CDR1 PRHDT and CDR2 FYEKMQ (reference sequence). This CDR3 region has 13 residues. The sequence derives from a man younger than 35 in good health and CMV-seronegative. This chain uses TRBV13 with TRBJ1-2; D possibly corresponds to TRBD1 (5 bases). Specimen: PBMCs. The chain's CDR3 is CASSAGTFYGYTF. CDR3 DNA: TGTGCCAGCAGCGCAGGGACTTTCTATGGCTACACCTTC.